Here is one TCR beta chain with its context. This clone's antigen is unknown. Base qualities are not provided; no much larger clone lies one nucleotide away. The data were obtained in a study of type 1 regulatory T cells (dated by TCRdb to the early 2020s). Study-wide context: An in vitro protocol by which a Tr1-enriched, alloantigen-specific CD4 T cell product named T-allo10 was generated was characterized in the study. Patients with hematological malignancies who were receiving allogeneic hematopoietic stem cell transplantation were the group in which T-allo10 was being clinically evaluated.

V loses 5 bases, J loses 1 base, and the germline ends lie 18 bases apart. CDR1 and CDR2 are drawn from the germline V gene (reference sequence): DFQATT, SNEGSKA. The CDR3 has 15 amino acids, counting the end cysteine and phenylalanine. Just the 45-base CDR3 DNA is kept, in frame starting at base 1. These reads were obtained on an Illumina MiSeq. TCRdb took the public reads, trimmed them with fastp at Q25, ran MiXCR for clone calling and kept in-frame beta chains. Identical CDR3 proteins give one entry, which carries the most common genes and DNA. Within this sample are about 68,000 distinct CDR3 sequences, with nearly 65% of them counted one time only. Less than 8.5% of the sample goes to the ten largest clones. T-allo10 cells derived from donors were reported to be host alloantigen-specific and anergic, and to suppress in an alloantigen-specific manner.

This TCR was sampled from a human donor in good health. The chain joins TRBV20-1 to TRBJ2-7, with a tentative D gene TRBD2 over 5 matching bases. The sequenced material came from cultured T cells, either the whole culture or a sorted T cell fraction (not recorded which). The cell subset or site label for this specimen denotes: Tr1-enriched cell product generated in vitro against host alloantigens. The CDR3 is CSASHARGVSYEQYF. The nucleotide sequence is TGCAGTGCTTCCCATGCACGGGGAGTTTCCTACGAGCAGTACTTC.